A single sample is the source of the 19 T cell receptor beta chains below, sequenced in a study of B cell selection in AIRE deficiency. Assay used: immunoSEQ multiplex PCR; TCRdb lists only in-frame clones, some missing. Of roughly 26,000 clones in the sample, 80% to 95% were seen once. The regulatory T cell sort gate was CD4+CD25hiCD127low/negative. The sample was CD4+CD25+ Tregs sorted from PBMCs. These receptor sequences come from a human donor in good health.

The chain recombines TRBV5-1 with TRBJ2-3, with D unclear. The CDR3 runs to 13 residues. The V end lost 4 bases, the J end lost 9 bases, and 15 bases lay between the germline ends. CDR1 is SGHRS and CDR2 is YFSETQ in the germline V gene. The CDR3, as DNA: TGCGCCAGCAGCCCCAACCTAGAAACGACGCAGTATTTT. Translated: CASSPNLETTQYF.

The chain links TRBV5-6 to TRBJ1-5, with no clear D. CDR3 size: 13 residues. Germline CDR1 is SGHDT and CDR2 is YYEEEE. With 2 bases removed from V and 4 bases from J, the gap between germline ends came to 7 bases. The chain's CDR3 is CASSFGVNQPQHF. DNA of the CDR3: TGTGCCAGCAGCTTTGGGGTGAATCAGCCCCAGCATTTT.

The chain recombines TRBV2 with TRBJ2-2; TRBD2 matches at 11 bases. CDR1 SNHLY and CDR2 FYNNEI come from the germline V gene. This CDR3 is 16 amino acids long. V gave up 6 bases and J gave up 4 bases; unmatched junction bases: 7. The CDR3 loop is CASRGGLAGGTGELFF. CDR3 in DNA: TGTGCCAGCAGAGGCGGGCTAGCGGGGGGCACCGGGGAGCTGTTTTTT.

The rearrangement uses TRBV6-1 and TRBJ2-1; D not resolved. This CDR3 has 12 amino acids. V lost 7 bases and J lost 9, with 13 bases in between. Looked up from germline, CDR1 is MNHNS and CDR2 is SASEGT. The CDR3: CASISTPSEQFF. CDR3 DNA: TGTGCCAGCATTTCGACCCCATCTGAGCAGTTCTTC.

The rearrangement joins TRBV9 to TRBJ1-1; no clear D gene. CDR1 and CDR2 from the germline V gene are SGDLS and YYNGEE. The CDR3 has 14 amino acids. The V gene lost 5 bases and the J gene lost 1 base, with 12 bases spanning the gap. The CDR3 loop reads CASSRGNWNTEAFF. The CDR3 DNA sequence: TGTGCCAGCAGTCGGGGAAACTGGAACACTGAAGCTTTCTTT.

This clone was observed once. The chain couples TRBV29-1 to TRBJ1-4; D is uncertain. The CDR3 sequence is 15 residues long. Germline loops: CDR1 SQVTM, CDR2 ANQGSEA. V lost 6 bases and J lost 8, with 22 bases in between. The DNA of the CDR3 is TGCAGCGTCTCAAAGGGAAGGCAGCTCGACGAAAAACTGTTTTTT. The encoded protein is CSVSKGRQLDEKLFF.

CDR3 DNA: TGTGCCAGCTCACCGACAGGTTATAGCAATCAGCCCCAGCATTTT. Translating it yields CASSPTGYSNQPQHF. V gene TRBV18 combines with J gene TRBJ1-5, with D maybe TRBD1 (6 bases). Trimming removed 3 bases at V and 0 bases at J, with 9 bases between. The CDR3 has 15 residues. Germline V gene sequence: CDR1 KGHSH, CDR2 LQKENI.

The rearrangement links TRBV27 to TRBJ2-7; perhaps TRBD1 as D (6 bases). The CDR3 spans 12 residues. V was pared by 3 bases and J by 8 bases, with 11 bases between. CDR1 MNHEY and CDR2 SMNVEV come from the germline V gene (reference sequence). The CDR3 protein is CASSFWGQKQYF. Here the CDR3 DNA reads TGTGCCAGCAGTTTCTGGGGGCAGAAGCAGTACTTC.

The J gene is TRBJ2-3, the V gene TRBV27; possibly TRBD2 for D (6 bases). Trimming removed 10 bases at V and 2 bases at J, with 16 bases between. The CDR3 has 14 residues. In germline, CDR1 is MNHEY, CDR2 SMNVEV (reference sequence). The CDR3 bases are TGTGCCAACCGGGACTTCGCACACACAGATACGCAGTATTTT. This codes for CANRDFAHTDTQYF.

The V call is TRBV10-3, the J call TRBJ1-1, with D perhaps TRBD1 (6 bases). Trimming pared 7 bases from V and 6 bases from J, leaving 12 bases between. CDR3 length: 12 residues. Germline CDR1 is ENHRY and CDR2 is SYGVKD. The chain's CDR3 is CAIKKGDAEAFF. The CDR3 nucleotides are TGTGCCATCAAGAAGGGGGACGCTGAAGCTTTCTTT.

This chain joins TRBV28 and TRBJ2-7; 11 bases fit TRBD2. The trim removed 6 bases at V and 3 bases at J, leaving 1 base unmatched. The CDR3 sequence is 13 residues long. Germline CDR1 MDHEN, CDR2 SYDVKM. The CDR3 sequence is CASRTSGVYEQYF. The CDR3 bases are TGTGCCAGCAGGACTAGCGGGGTCTACGAGCAGTACTTC. The complete variable domain, with remaining parts taken from reference TRBV28 and TRBJ2-7, reads DVKVTQSSRYLVKRTGEKVFLECVQDMDHENMFWYRQDPGLGLRLIYFSYDVKMKEKGDIPEGYSVSREKKERFSLILESASTNQTSMYLCASRTSGVYEQYFGPGTRLTVT.

The rearrangement uses TRBV18 and TRBJ1-1; TRBD1 matches 9 bases. With 5 bases clipped from V and 4 bases from J, the junction kept 5 bases outside the gene matches. The CDR3 is 14 residues long. Germline CDR1 is KGHSH and CDR2 is LQKENI. The CDR3 nucleotides read TGTGCCAGCTCATGGGGACAGGGAACCACTGAAGCTTTCTTT. Protein sequence: CASSWGQGTTEAFF.

This clone has more than one count but fewer than ten. The chain carries TRBV5-1 and TRBJ2-5; weak D call: TRBD1 (6 bases). The germline V gene has CDR1 SGHRS and CDR2 YFSETQ. The V gene lost 3 bases and the J gene lost 5 bases, with 17 bases spanning the gap. The CDR3 extends over 15 amino acids. CDR3 protein: CASSWFPGDRETQYF. CDR3 coding DNA: TGCGCCAGCAGCTGGTTCCCAGGGGATCGGGAGACCCAGTACTTC.

The chain recombines TRBV2 with TRBJ1-5, with D unclear. The CDR3 has 13 amino acids. Germline CDR1 reads SNHLY; CDR2 reads FYNNEI. V lost 5 bases to trimming and J lost 5 bases, with 10 bases between them. The CDR3: CASSPVRDQPQHF. In nucleotides, the CDR3 is TGTGCCAGCAGTCCAGTGAGGGATCAGCCCCAGCATTTT.

The chain combines TRBV7-3 with TRBJ2-5; D ambiguous. Germline assignment: CDR1 SGHTA and CDR2 FQGTGA. This CDR3 region has 13 residues. Trimming took 3 bases from V and 7 from J, leaving 12 bases between them. CDR3 DNA: TGTGCCAGCAGCTTTAGCCAGCGTGGGACCCAGTACTTC. This encodes CASSFSQRGTQYF.

This clone appeared a single time. CDR3 amino acids: CASSADRVGNEQFF. CDR3 bases: TGTGCCAGCAGCGCCGACAGGGTGGGCAATGAGCAGTTCTTC. V and J are TRBV11-3 and TRBJ2-1, with 7 bases identical to TRBD1. V shed 5 bases, J shed 6 bases, and the junction held 7 bases outside the gene matches. This CDR3 has 14 residues. Germline V gives CDR1 SGHNT, CDR2 YENEEA.

This clone came up once. The V and J genes are TRBV15 and TRBJ2-1; 7 bases map to TRBD2. The CDR3 is 15 residues long. J lost 4 bases, V lost 1 base, and 4 bases had no gene match. CDR1 and CDR2 (germline): LNHNV, YYDKDF (reference sequence). CDR3 coding DNA: TGTGCCACCAGCAGAGGTGGGGGGGGGTACAATGAGCAGTTCTTC. It encodes CATSRGGGGYNEQFF.

This clone is a singleton in its sample. The junction departs from germline at one end; a sequencing error may be responsible. This sequence joins TRBV11-1 and TRBJ1-4; D unclear. CDR1 SGHAT and CDR2 FQDESV come from the germline V gene (reference sequence). This CDR3 is 11 amino acids long. The CDR3 DNA is TGCGCCAGCGGAAGTTACGAAAAACTGTTTTTT. It translates to CASGSYEKLFF.

This clone has a single count. This chain connects TRBV6-1 to TRBJ2-3, with D perhaps TRBD2 (5 bases). The CDR3 length is 15 residues. Trimming took 2 bases from V and 4 from J, leaving 13 bases between them. CDR1 MNHNS and CDR2 SASEGT come from the germline V gene. The CDR3, as DNA: TGTGCCAGCAGTGAACAATCGGGGTTTGCAGATACGCAGTATTTT. Translated: CASSEQSGFADTQYF.